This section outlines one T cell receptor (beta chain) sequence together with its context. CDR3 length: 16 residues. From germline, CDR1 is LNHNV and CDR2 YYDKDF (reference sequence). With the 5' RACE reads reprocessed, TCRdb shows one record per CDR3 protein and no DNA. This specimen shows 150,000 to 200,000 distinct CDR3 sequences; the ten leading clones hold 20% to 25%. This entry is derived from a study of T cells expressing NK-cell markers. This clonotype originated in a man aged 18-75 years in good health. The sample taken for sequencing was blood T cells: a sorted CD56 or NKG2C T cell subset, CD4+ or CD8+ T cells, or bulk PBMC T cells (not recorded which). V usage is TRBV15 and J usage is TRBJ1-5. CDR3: CATSREAGRENQPQHF.